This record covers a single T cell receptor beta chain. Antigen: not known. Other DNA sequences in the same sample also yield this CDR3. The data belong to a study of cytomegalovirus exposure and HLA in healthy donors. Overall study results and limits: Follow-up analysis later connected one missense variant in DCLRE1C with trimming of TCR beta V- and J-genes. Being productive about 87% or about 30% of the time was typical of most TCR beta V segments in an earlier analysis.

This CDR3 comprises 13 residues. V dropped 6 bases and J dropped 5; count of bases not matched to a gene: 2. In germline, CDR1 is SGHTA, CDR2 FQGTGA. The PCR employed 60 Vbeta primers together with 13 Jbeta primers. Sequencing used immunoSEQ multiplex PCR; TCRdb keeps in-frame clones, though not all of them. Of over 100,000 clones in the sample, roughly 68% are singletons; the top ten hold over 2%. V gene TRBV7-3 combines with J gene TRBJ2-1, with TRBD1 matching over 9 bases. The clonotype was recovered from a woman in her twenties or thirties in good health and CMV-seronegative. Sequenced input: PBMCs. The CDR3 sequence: CASSRDRDNEQFF. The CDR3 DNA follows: TGTGCCAGCAGTCGGGACAGGGACAATGAGCAGTTCTTC. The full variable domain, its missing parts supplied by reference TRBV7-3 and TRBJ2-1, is GAGVSQTPSNKVTEKGKYVELRCDPISGHTALYWYRQSLGQGPEFLIYFQGTGAADDSGLPNDRFFAVRPEGSVSTLKIQRTERGDSAVYLCASSRDRDNEQFFGPGTRLTVL.